One and the same sample provided the 6 T cell receptor beta chains below, sequenced in a study of beta chain features in type 1 diabetes. Isolated RNA was reverse transcribed in full, so expressed TCRB transcripts were sequenced. The table came from immunoSEQ multiplex PCR; TCRdb's copy has only in-frame clones and leaves some out. This sample has about 40,000 clones; roughly two thirds occur once, and the top ten carry 2% to 2.5%. The sample was Tregs from blood. The receptors here all came from a woman aged 25 to 39 in good health.

J is TRBJ2-1 and V is TRBV27; maybe TRBD1 (5 bases). Trimming pared 1 base from V and 14 bases from J, leaving 18 bases between. CDR1 and CDR2 from the germline V gene are MNHEY and SMNVEV (reference sequence). This CDR3 is 14 amino acids long. CDR3 sequence: CASSLLGQGDREFF. DNA of the CDR3: TGTGCCAGCAGTTTATTGGGGCAGGGTGACCGAGAGTTCTTC.

This sequence joins TRBV4-2 and TRBJ2-2; 7 nucleotides match TRBD1. Germline values: CDR1 LGHNA, CDR2 YNFKEQ. The CDR3 totals 14 residues. With V trimmed by 4 bases and J by 5 bases, 4 bases remained unmatched. CDR3 bases: TGTGCCAGCAGCCCACAGGGGTCAACCGGGGAGCTGTTTTTT. Its translation: CASSPQGSTGELFF.

The CDR3 nucleotides read TGCGCCAGCAGTGATCCGCTAGCGGGAGGGAGCTACGAGCAGTACTTC. Protein product: CASSDPLAGGSYEQYF. The chain has TRBV10-2 and TRBJ2-7; 12 bases fit TRBD2. J gave up 3 bases and V 3 bases, and 6 bases lay outside the gene matches. The CDR3 consists of 16 residues. Germline CDR1 reads WSHSY; CDR2 reads SAAADI.

This clone came up a few times. The chain joins TRBV29-1 to TRBJ2-7; D gene ambiguous. The V gene's germline CDR1 is SQVTM and CDR2 ANQGSEA. Deletions cut 4 bases from V and 2 bases from J, with 9 bases between. CDR3 length: 12 amino acids. The CDR3 region has the DNA TGCAGCGTTGTCCTGGGCCCCTACGAGCAGTACTTC. It yields the protein CSVVLGPYEQYF.

The CDR3 DNA reads as TGTGCCAGCAGTGTCGCGCCGTTCTCGGGAGGAGCCTACGAGCAGTACTTC. Translated, it gives CASSVAPFSGGAYEQYF. The chain employs TRBV6-1 and TRBJ2-7; 7 bases match TRBD2. Germline CDR1 reads MNHNS; CDR2 reads SASEGT. The V segment lost 4 bases and the J segment 2 bases; nucleotides outside the gene matches: 14. This CDR3 has 17 amino acids.

This clone was observed a handful of times. This chain joins TRBV19 and TRBJ2-6, with a weak D call TRBD1 (5 bases). V was cut by 1 base and J by 3 bases, with 13 bases left in between. The CDR3 has 17 residues. CDR1 is LNHDA, CDR2 SQIVND, per germline (reference sequence). The CDR3 DNA is TGTGCCAGTAGTATAGCGTTGGGGCAGTTTGGGGCCAACGTCCTGACTTTC. The encoded protein is CASSIALGQFGANVLTF.